Here is one T cell receptor beta chain with its context. The data are from a study of technical replicates of blood from four donors. Data came from immunoSEQ multiplex PCR; TCRdb stores just in-frame clones and leaves some out. Of approximately 50,000 clones listed, just over 85% are singletons. The CDR3 has 16 residues. Germline V gene sequence: CDR1 MNHEY, CDR2 SVGAGI. The V gene end was trimmed by 2 bases and the J gene end by 7 bases; junction bases not matched to a gene: 12. The origin of this receptor is a human donor in good health. Some clones in this sample may be carry-over from other donors' samples. Sequencing was done on a sample of PBMCs. The V gene is TRBV6-5, the J gene TRBJ2-7, with 9 bases aligning to TRBD1. The CDR3 DNA reads TGTGCCAGCAGTTACAGTGGCTCCGGGACAGGGTTAGAGCAGTACTTC. This codes for CASSYSGSGTGLEQYF.